This T cell receptor (beta chain) comes out of a study of shared clonotypes between healthy human individuals. TCRdb's table, derived via immunoSEQ multiplex PCR, lists solely in-frame clones and lacks some. This table has roughly 2 million clones, approximately 94% appearing once. This clone showed up just once. Terminally differentiated effector memory CD45RA+ cells were excluded by CCR7 positive selection of CD45RO-negative cells. CDR3 length: 17 amino acids. The V gene lost 5 bases and the J gene lost 2 bases, with 21 bases spanning the gap. The germline gives CDR1 MNHEY, CDR2 SMNVEV (reference sequence).

The sequence was obtained from a man between 18 and 35 years old in good health. This chain links TRBV27 with TRBJ2-5; D is tentatively TRBD1 or TRBD2 (5 bases each). The sequenced sample consisted of naive CD8+ T cells sorted from blood. CDR3 DNA: TGTGCCAGCAGTCCCCGTGGGGGTCTCCCCGGGCAAGAGACCCAGTACTTC. Protein sequence: CASSPRGGLPGQETQYF.